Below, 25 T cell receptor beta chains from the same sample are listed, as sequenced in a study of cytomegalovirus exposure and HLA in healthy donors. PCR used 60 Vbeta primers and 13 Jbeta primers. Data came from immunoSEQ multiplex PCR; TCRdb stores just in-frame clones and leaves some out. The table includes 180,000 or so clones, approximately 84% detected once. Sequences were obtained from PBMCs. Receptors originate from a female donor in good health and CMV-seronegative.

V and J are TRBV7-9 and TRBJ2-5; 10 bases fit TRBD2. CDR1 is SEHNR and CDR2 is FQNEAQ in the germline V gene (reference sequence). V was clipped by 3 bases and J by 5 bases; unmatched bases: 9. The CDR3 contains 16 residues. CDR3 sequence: CASSFREAGGLETQYF. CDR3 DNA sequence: TGTGCCAGCAGCTTTCGTGAAGCGGGGGGGCTTGAGACCCAGTACTTC.

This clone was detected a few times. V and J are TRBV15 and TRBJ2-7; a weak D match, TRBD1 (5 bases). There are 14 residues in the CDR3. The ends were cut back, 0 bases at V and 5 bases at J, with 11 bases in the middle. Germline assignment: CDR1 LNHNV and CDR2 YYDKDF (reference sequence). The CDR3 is CATSREPRADEQYF. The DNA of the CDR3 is TGTGCCACCAGCAGAGAACCCAGGGCTGACGAGCAGTACTTC.

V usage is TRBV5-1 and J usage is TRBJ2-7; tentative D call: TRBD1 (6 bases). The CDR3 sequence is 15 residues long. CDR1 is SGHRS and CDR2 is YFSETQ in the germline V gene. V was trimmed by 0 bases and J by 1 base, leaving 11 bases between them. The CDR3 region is CASSLAQGVSYEQYF. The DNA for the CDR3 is TGCGCCAGCAGCTTGGCACAGGGAGTTTCCTACGAGCAGTACTTC.

CDR3 in DNA: TGTGCCAGCAGCCCTCGTTTCTCTGGGGCCAACGTCCTGACTTTC. Its translation is CASSPRFSGANVLTF. The genes are TRBV11-2 and TRBJ2-6; D is ambiguous. This CDR3 is 15 amino acids long. The germline gives CDR1 SGHAT, CDR2 FQNNGV. The V and J ends lost 5 bases and 0 bases respectively, with 8 bases between them.

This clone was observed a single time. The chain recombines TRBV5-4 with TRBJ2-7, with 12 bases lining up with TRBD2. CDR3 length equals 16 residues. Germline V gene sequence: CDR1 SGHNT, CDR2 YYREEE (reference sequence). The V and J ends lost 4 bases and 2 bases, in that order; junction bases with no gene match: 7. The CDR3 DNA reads TGTGCCAGCAGCCCGGGACTAGCGGGTGGAACCTACGAGCAGTACTTC. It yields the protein CASSPGLAGGTYEQYF.

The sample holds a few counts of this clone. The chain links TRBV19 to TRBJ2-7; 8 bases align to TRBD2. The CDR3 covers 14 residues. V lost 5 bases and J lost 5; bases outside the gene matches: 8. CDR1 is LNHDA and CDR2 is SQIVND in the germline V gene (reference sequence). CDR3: CASSYTAGGHEQYF. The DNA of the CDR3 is TGTGCCAGTAGTTATACCGCGGGGGGCCACGAGCAGTACTTC.

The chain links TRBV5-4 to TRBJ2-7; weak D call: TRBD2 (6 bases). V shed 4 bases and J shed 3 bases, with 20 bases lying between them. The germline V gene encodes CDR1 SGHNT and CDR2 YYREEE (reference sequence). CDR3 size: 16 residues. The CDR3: CASSPGVSGSGYEQYF. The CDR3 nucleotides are TGTGCCAGCAGCCCCGGGGTATCCGGGAGCGGCTACGAGCAGTACTTC.

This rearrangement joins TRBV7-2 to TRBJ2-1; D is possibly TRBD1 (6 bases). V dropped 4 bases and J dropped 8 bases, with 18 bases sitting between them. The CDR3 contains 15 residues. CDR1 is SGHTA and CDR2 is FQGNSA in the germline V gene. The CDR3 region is CASSYPGAYRYEQFF. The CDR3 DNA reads TGTGCCAGCAGCTACCCAGGGGCTTACAGGTATGAGCAGTTCTTC.

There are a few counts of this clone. Here the CDR3 reads CAKQAGTGGVLGPEAFF. CDR3 DNA sequence: TGTGCCAAACAGGCGGGGACAGGGGGCGTTTTGGGCCCTGAAGCTTTCTTT. This rearrangement joins TRBV2 to TRBJ1-1; the match to TRBD1 covers 12 bases. Trimming cost V 10 bases and J 6 bases; bases outside gene matches: 18. CDR1 and CDR2 from the germline V gene are SNHLY and FYNNEI. The CDR3 spans 17 residues.

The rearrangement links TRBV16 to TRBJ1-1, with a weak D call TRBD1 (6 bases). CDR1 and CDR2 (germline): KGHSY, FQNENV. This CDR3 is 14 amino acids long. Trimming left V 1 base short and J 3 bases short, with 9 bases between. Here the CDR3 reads CASSQLSGDTEAFF. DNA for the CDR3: TGTGCCAGCAGCCAATTGTCAGGGGACACTGAAGCTTTCTTT. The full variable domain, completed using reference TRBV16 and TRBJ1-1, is GEEVAQTPKHLVRGEGQKAKLYCAPIKGHSYVFWYQQVLKNEFKFLISFQNENVFDETGMPKERFSAKCLPNSPCSLEIQATKLEDSAVYFCASSQLSGDTEAFFGQGTRLTVV.

The DNA for the CDR3 is TGTGCCAGCAGAACAGGGGGTTACCCCGACTACGAGCAGTACTTC. Translated, it gives CASRTGGYPDYEQYF. The chain employs TRBV2 and TRBJ2-7; 8 bases map to TRBD1. V lost 6 bases, J lost 3 bases, and 10 bases stayed unmatched. This CDR3 region has 15 residues. Germline CDR1 is SNHLY and CDR2 is FYNNEI.

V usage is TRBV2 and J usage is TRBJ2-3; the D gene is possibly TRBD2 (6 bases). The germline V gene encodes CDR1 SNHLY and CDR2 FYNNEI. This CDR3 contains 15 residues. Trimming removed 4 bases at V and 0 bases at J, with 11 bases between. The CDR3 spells CASSVRGDSTDTQYF. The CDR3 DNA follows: TGTGCCAGCAGTGTTCGCGGGGACAGCACAGATACGCAGTATTTT.

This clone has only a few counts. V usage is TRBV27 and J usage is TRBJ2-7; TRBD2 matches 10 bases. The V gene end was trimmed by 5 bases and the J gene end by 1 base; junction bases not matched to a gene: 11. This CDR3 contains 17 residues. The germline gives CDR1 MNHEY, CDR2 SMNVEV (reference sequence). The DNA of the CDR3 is TGTGCCAGCAGTCTGGGGTCCTCTAGCGGGAGATCCTACGAGCAGTACTTC. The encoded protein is CASSLGSSSGRSYEQYF.

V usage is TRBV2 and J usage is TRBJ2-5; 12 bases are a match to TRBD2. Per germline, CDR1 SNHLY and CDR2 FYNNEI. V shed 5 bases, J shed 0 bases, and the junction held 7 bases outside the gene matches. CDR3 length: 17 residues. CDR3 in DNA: TGTGCCAGCAGTACCGGGACTAGCGGGCGGTACCAAGAGACCCAGTACTTC. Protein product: CASSTGTSGRYQETQYF.

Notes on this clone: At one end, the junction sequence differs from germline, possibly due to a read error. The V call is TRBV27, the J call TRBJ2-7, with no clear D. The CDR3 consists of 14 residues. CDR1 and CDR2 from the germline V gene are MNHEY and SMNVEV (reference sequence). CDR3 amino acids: CASSPAAPTYGQYF. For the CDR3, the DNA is TGTGCCAGCAGTCCGGCGGCACCTACCTACGGGCAGTACTTC.

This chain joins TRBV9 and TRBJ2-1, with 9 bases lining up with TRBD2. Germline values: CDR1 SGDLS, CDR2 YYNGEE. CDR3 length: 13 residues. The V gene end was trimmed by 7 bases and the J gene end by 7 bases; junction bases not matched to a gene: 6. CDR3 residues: CASAPSGINEQFF. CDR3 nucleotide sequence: TGTGCCAGCGCCCCTAGCGGGATAAATGAGCAGTTCTTC.

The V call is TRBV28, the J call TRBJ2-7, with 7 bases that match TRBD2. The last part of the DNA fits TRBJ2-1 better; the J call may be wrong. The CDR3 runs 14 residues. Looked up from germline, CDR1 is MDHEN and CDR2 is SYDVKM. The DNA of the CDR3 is TGTGCCAGCAGAACGCCCGGGGGGTCTAACGAGCAGTTCTTC. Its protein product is CASRTPGGSNEQFF.

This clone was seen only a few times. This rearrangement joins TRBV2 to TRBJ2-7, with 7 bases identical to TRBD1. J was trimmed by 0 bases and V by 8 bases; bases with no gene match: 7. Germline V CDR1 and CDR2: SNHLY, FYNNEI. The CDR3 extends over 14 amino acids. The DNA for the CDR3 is TGTGCCAGCGTATTGGACAGGAACTCCTACGAGCAGTACTTC. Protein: CASVLDRNSYEQYF.

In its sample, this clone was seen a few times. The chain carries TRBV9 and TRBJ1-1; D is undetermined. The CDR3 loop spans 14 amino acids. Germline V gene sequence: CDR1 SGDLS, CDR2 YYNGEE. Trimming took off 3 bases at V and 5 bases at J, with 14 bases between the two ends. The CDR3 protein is CASSGLTGLTEAFF. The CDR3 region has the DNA TGTGCCAGCAGCGGACTGACCGGACTTACTGAAGCTTTCTTT. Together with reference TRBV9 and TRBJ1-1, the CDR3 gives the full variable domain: DSGVTQTPKHLITATGQRVTLRCSPRSGDLSVYWYQQSLDQGLQFLIQYYNGEERAKGNILERFSAQQFPDLHSELNLSSLELGDSALYFCASSGLTGLTEAFFGQGTRLTVV.

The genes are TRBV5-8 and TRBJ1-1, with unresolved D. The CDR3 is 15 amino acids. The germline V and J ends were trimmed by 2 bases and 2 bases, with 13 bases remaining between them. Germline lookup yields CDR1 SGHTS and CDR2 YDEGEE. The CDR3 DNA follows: TGTGCCAGCAGCTTTCATCTTCGGGGTAACACTGAAGCTTTCTTT. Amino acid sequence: CASSFHLRGNTEAFF.

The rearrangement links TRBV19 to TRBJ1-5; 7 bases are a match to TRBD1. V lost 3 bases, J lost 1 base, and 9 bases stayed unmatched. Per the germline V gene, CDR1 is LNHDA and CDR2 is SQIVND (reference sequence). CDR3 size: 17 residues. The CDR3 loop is CASSMVDRARSNQPQHF. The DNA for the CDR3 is TGTGCCAGTAGTATGGTCGACAGGGCTCGCAGCAATCAGCCCCAGCATTTT. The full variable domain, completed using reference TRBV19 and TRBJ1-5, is DGGITQSPKYLFRKEGQNVTLSCEQNLNHDAMYWYRQDPGQGLRLIYYSQIVNDFQKGDIAEGYSVSREKKESFPLTVTSAQKNPTAFYLCASSMVDRARSNQPQHFGDGTRLSIL.

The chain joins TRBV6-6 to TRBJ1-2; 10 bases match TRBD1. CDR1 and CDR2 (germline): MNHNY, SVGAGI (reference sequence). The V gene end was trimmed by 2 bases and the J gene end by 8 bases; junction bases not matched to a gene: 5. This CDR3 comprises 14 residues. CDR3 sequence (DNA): TGTGCCAGCAGTTACCCCGGGACAGGGGACGGCTACACCTTC. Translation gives CASSYPGTGDGYTF.

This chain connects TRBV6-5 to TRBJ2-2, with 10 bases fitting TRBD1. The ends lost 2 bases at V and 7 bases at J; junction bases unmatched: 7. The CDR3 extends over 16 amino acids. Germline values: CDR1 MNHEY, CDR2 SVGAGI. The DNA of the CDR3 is TGTGCCAGCAGTTACACCGGGACAGGGGTGGGCGGGGAGCTGTTTTTT. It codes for CASSYTGTGVGGELFF.

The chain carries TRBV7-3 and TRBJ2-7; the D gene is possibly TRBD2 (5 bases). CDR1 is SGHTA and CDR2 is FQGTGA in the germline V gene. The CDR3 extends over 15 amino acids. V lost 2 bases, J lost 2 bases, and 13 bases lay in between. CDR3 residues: CASSLFLGETYEQYF. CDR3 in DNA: TGTGCCAGCAGCTTATTTTTGGGAGAAACCTACGAGCAGTACTTC.

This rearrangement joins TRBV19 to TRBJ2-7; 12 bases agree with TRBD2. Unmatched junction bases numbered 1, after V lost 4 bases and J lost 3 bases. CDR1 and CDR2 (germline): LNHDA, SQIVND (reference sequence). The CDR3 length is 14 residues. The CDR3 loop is CASSRLAGDYEQYF. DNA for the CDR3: TGTGCCAGTAGTAGACTAGCGGGAGACTACGAGCAGTACTTC.